A selection of T cell receptor beta chains follows, all from one sample in a study of Graves' ophthalmopathy and Graves' hyperthyroidism. Using its own MiXCR run on the multiplex PCR reads, TCRdb lists one record per CDR3 protein. Of 300,000 or so distinct CDR3 sequences listed, under 20% are singletons. Sequenced: peripheral blood. These receptors were taken from an adult man with Graves' ophthalmopathy. Each CDR3 is given with its conserved first and last residue. D genes are given only for firm matches. Clone size appears in some rows only: once, few, many, or a class for an expanded clone.

TRBJ1-5,many,TRBV10-3,TRBD1,CAISDSRTGSYSNQPQHF,TGTGCCATCAGTGACTCCAGGACAGGCAGTTATAGCAATCAGCCCCAGCATTTT
TRBJ2-7,many,TRBV27,TRBD1,CASSLYVRGHEQYF,TGTGCCAGCAGTTTATATGTCAGGGGGCACGAGCAGTACTTC
TRBJ2-7,many,TRBV7-2,TRBD2,CASSLAGTSGRRGYEQYF,TGTGCCAGCAGCTTAGCTGGGACTAGCGGGAGGAGGGGGTACGAGCAGTACTTC
TRBJ1-3,many,TRBV2,NA,CASSESGNTIYF,TGTGCCAGCAGTGAATCAGGAAACACCATATATTTT
TRBJ2-7,NA,TRBV20-1,TRBD1,CSARSAGGSDEQYF,TGCAGTGCTAGATCGGCAGGGGGATCGGACGAGCAGTACTTC
TRBJ1-5,NA,TRBV5-6,TRBD1,CASSATLGRQGESQPQHF,TGTGCCAGCAGCGCAACTTTGGGCCGACAGGGGGAAAGTCAGCCCCAGCATTTT
TRBJ2-5,many,TRBV7-9,NA,CASSLEVGGRYF,TGTGCCAGCAGCTTAGAAGTCGGTGGTCGGTACTTC
TRBJ1-1,many,TRBV5-1,TRBD1,CASSPLRDRGIVEAFF,TGCGCCAGCAGCCCGCTCCGGGACAGGGGGATTGTGGAAGCTTTCTTT
TRBJ2-7,many,TRBV6-5,TRBD2,CASSYSIERGTNYEQYF,TGTGCCAGCAGTTACTCGATAGAGCGGGGGACCAACTACGAGCAGTACTTC
TRBJ2-2,NA,TRBV4-3,NA,CASSQVGSANTGELFF,TGCGCCAGCAGCCAAGTTGGTTCCGCGAACACCGGGGAGCTGTTTTTT
TRBJ2-5,many,TRBV20-1,TRBD2,CSASLLAGEEWRKETQYF,TGCAGTGCTAGCTTACTAGCGGGAGAGGAGTGGCGGAAAGAGACCCAGTACTTC
TRBJ1-6,many,TRBV12-3/TRBV12-4,NA,CASSFSGYSPLHF,TGTGCCAGCAGTTTCTCCGGTTATTCACCCCTCCACTTT
TRBJ2-1,many,TRBV6-2/TRBV6-3,NA,CASSTPGKYEQFF,TGTGCCAGCAGCACCCCAGGGAAATATGAGCAGTTCTTC
TRBJ1-1,many,TRBV6-1,NA,CASSERSNTEAFF,TGTGCCAGCAGTGAGAGATCGAACACTGAAGCTTTCTTT
TRBJ2-2,many,TRBV28,NA,CASSDLGQSTGELFF,TGTGCCAGCAGCGACCTCGGGCAGAGCACCGGGGAGCTGTTTTTT
TRBJ1-6,many,TRBV6-1,TRBD1,CASSGALGGTGRSPLHF,TGTGCCAGCAGTGGGGCCCTCGGCGGGACAGGGCGTTCACCCCTCCACTTT
TRBJ2-7,once,TRBV12-5,TRBD2,CASGPGLAGAASYEQYF,TGTGCTAGTGGTCCGGGACTAGCGGGAGCGGCCTCCTACGAGCAGTACTTC
TRBJ2-7,many,TRBV13,NA,CASSLGRSGGRYEQYF,TGTGCCAGCAGCTTAGGGCGGTCGGGGGGCCGCTACGAGCAGTACTTC
TRBJ1-5,many,TRBV6-1,TRBD1,CASRQGASQPQHF,TGTGCCAGCAGGCAGGGGGCTAGTCAGCCCCAGCATTTT
TRBJ2-7,NA,TRBV6-1,NA,CAGSGVSDEQYF,TGTGCAGGTTCGGGAGTTTCGGACGAGCAGTACTTC
TRBJ2-7,many,TRBV20-1,NA,CSVHRKLGVSYEQYF,TGCAGTGTCCACAGGAAACTCGGGGTCTCCTACGAGCAGTACTTC
TRBJ2-7,many,TRBV20-1,TRBD2,CSARARTSGGFGEQYF,TGCAGTGCTAGAGCTAGAACTAGCGGGGGGTTCGGCGAGCAGTACTTC
TRBJ2-1,many,TRBV5-1,NA,CASSLVGYNEQFF,TGCGCCAGCAGCTTGGTAGGTTACAATGAGCAGTTCTTC
TRBJ2-1,many,TRBV7-9,NA,CASSPGGEQFF,TGTGCCAGCAGCCCGGGTGGCGAGCAGTTCTTC
TRBJ1-5,many,TRBV19,NA,CASSTLGPRNQPQHF,TGTGCCAGTAGTACCCTCGGACCGCGCAATCAGCCCCAGCATTTT
TRBJ2-5,many,TRBV20-1,TRBD2,CSAQRGGKETQYF,TGCAGTGCTCAGCGGGGGGGGAAAGAGACCCAGTACTTC
TRBJ2-7,many,TRBV7-2,NA,CASSPTGVRDEQYF,TGTGCCAGCAGCCCCACCGGGGTTCGTGACGAGCAGTACTTC
TRBJ1-3,many,TRBV10-1,NA,CASSDSVWTASGNTIYF,TGCGCCAGCAGTGACTCCGTTTGGACAGCCTCTGGAAACACCATATATTTT
TRBJ2-2,many,TRBV6-2/TRBV6-3,TRBD2,CASSYSVLSGGGGTGELFF,TGTGCCAGCAGTTACTCGGTCCTGAGCGGGGGCGGGGGCACCGGGGAGCTGTTTTTT